This T cell receptor beta chain was recorded in a study of cytomegalovirus exposure and HLA in healthy donors. The CDR3 loop spans 16 amino acids. Trimming stripped 6 bases from V and 2 bases from J, with 18 bases between. Germline CDR1 is MRHNA and CDR2 is SNTAGT. Profiled with immunoSEQ multiplex PCR; TCRdb holds only in-frame clones, not every one. The sample yields about 150,000 clones, 86% seen once. The source is a man between 18 and 35 years old in good health and CMV-seropositive. The sample consisted of PBMCs. The chain couples TRBV6-4 to TRBJ2-3; the D gene is possibly TRBD2 (7 bases). The CDR3 reads CASSAGRGGPTDTQYF. The CDR3 DNA reads TGTGCCAGCAGCGCGGGGAGGGGGGGCCCCACAGATACGCAGTATTTT.